The present TCR beta chain was sequenced within a study of cytotoxic CD8 clonotypes in ibrutinib-treated CLL. Genomic DNA in an amount of approximately 2 micrograms was extracted from cryopreserved PBMCs and used for the preparation of TCR beta libraries. Details on this clone: What it binds is unknown.

Sequencing used immunoSEQ multiplex PCR; TCRdb keeps in-frame clones, though not all of them. This table has 110,000 to 150,000 clones, 70% to 80% appearing once. Study results and limitations: Circulating CD8+ T-cell counts were tracked by baseline clonality, which exceeded that of age-matched healthy donors. Under therapy, public clonotypes either contracted or stayed stable, and they were uncommon.

CDR3 size: 17 residues. V was trimmed by 2 bases and J by 0 bases, leaving 14 bases between them. Per the germline V gene, CDR1 is SGHTA and CDR2 is FQGNSA. The chain couples TRBV7-2 to TRBJ1-5; possibly TRBD1 for D (6 bases). The sequence was collected from a human donor with chronic lymphocytic leukemia. The sample consisted of PBMCs, taken after 12 months of ibrutinib treatment. DNA of the CDR3: TGTGCCAGCAGCTTACGCGGGACATGGGATAGCAATCAGCCCCAGCATTTT. Translating gives CASSLRGTWDSNQPQHF.